The present entry profiles one T cell receptor beta chain with its context. No antigen is known for it. The sample originates from a study of T cell responses to AZD1222 COVID-19 vaccine. Findings and caveats of the study: Targets within unmutated variant regions were reportedly found for nearly half of spike-specific TCRs. Of the AZD1222 recipients, only five to seven were seropositive at baseline. After two AZD1222 doses, spike-specific TCR breadth and depth rose versus day 0.

This table comes from immunoSEQ multiplex PCR, and its TCRdb copy is limited to in-frame clones, with some not included. This sample carries 120,000 or so clones, 94% of them seen once, and the ten largest clones take about 3.1%. Both about-4-week and about-12-week second-dose recipients were combined. CDR3 length equals 13 residues. The genes are TRBV21-1 and TRBJ1-2; the D call in the table, TRBD1, was not verified against the DNA. TRBV21-1 is recorded as a pseudogene. The origin of this receptor is an adult who received the AZD1222 COVID-19 vaccine. The specimen comprised peripheral blood, sampled 28 days after the second AZD1222 dose. The CDR3 is CASSKQGKGGYTF. The CDR3, as DNA: TGTGCCAGCAGCAAGCAGGGGAAGGGTGGCTACACCTTC.